Each of the 22 T cell receptor beta chains below was sequenced from the same sample in a study of T-cell memory formation after mild COVID-19 (dated by TCRdb to the early 2020s). Receptor libraries were prepared by 5' RACE. The sequencer listed for this sample is Illumina NovaSeq 6000. TCRdb trimmed the raw reads at Q25, called clones with MiXCR and kept productive beta chains. For every CDR3 protein sequence, its rows merge into one entry that carries the most common genes and DNA. This sample comprises roughly 300,000 distinct CDR3 sequences, about a sixth of them detected only once. The top ten clones comprise 20% to 25% of the sample. The sequencing sample was made of PBMCs or a T cell subset sorted from them (not recorded which). All receptors come from a young man who had mild COVID-19 (a few samples of this study predate the infection). The sample titles of this study are shuffled in the database, so cell type and time point are left out; the donor was told from shared clones.

The chain carries TRBV20-1 and TRBJ1-5, with TRBD1 matching over 9 bases. Trimming cost V 6 bases and J 1 base; bases outside gene matches: 7. The germline V gene encodes CDR1 DFQATT and CDR2 SNEGSKA (reference sequence). CDR3 size: 15 residues. The DNA of the CDR3 is TGCAGTGCACGGGACAGGGTAGGGAGCAATCAGCCCCAGCATTTT. Its protein product is CSARDRVGSNQPQHF.

The chain combines TRBV27 with TRBJ1-1; D is possibly TRBD1 (6 bases). Trimming stripped 5 bases from V and 3 bases from J, with 16 bases between. Germline-derived CDR1 and CDR2 are MNHEY and SMNVEV (reference sequence). The CDR3 is 15 residues long. In DNA, the CDR3 is TGTGCCAGCAGTAAAAACAGGGAGGCGGACACTGAAGCTTTCTTT. Translation: CASSKNREADTEAFF.

This clonotype was counted only a few times. The chain links TRBV9 to TRBJ2-2; 8 positions match TRBD2. The CDR3 covers 17 residues. Germline CDR1 and CDR2: SGDLS and YYNGEE. The V gene end was trimmed by 3 bases and the J gene end by 1 base; junction bases not matched to a gene: 8. The CDR3 loop is CASSERSLAGNTGELFF. CDR3 in DNA: TGTGCCAGCAGCGAGAGAAGTCTAGCGGGGAACACCGGGGAGCTGTTTTTT.

The table lists this clonotype with a few counts. This chain joins TRBV24-1 and TRBJ2-1, with 10 bases identical to TRBD2. J was trimmed by 5 bases and V by 4 bases; bases with no gene match: 4. Germline V gene sequence: CDR1 KGHDR, CDR2 SFDVKD. The CDR3 extends over 15 amino acids. CDR3 sequence: CATSDSGGADNEQFF. CDR3 DNA sequence: TGTGCCACCAGTGACAGCGGGGGGGCCGACAATGAGCAGTTCTTC.

This clonotype was counted a few times. The chain uses TRBV29-1 and TRBJ2-5; 7 bases map to TRBD1. V shed 6 bases, J shed 5 bases, and the junction held 9 bases outside the gene matches. Per the germline V gene, CDR1 is SQVTM and CDR2 is ANQGSEA. The CDR3 contains 13 residues. This chain's CDR3 is CSVNRGTWETQYF. The CDR3 bases are TGCAGCGTCAACAGGGGAACTTGGGAGACCCAGTACTTC.

J is TRBJ1-5 and V is TRBV2; 7 bases align to TRBD1. V lost 4 bases, J lost 2 bases, and 8 bases stayed unmatched. CDR3 length: 16 residues. Germline-derived CDR1 and CDR2 are SNHLY and FYNNEI. CDR3 sequence reads: CASSATGAGGNQPQHF. The CDR3 DNA reads as TGTGCCAGCAGTGCAACAGGGGCGGGTGGCAATCAGCCCCAGCATTTT.

The chain joins TRBV29-1 to TRBJ2-5; the match to TRBD2 covers 8 bases. The CDR3 runs to 15 residues. Germline V gene data show CDR1 as SQVTM and CDR2 as ANQGSEA. V lost 8 bases and J lost 5; bases outside the gene matches: 16. In nucleotides, the CDR3 is TGCAGCTCGCGACTAGCGTTAATCGAGAAGGAGACCCAGTACTTC. It yields the protein CSSRLALIEKETQYF.

Only a few counts were recorded for this clonotype. The chain has TRBV14 and TRBJ2-3; D remains ambiguous. In germline, CDR1 is SGHDN, CDR2 FVKESK. The CDR3 has 14 amino acids. V was shortened by 3 bases and J by 2 bases, with 9 bases between the two germline ends. CDR3 nucleotide sequence: TGTGCCAGCAGCCATCCCGACCCCACAGATACGCAGTATTTT. It encodes CASSHPDPTDTQYF.

This clonotype was detected a few times. The CDR3 sequence: CASSYRSGGTYEQYF. The CDR3 DNA follows: TGTGCCAGCAGTTACCGTAGCGGGGGGACCTACGAGCAGTACTTC. The chain is built from TRBV6-6 and TRBJ2-7; 10 bases agree with TRBD2. This CDR3 spans 15 amino acids. The V gene end was trimmed by 2 bases and the J gene end by 2 bases; junction bases not matched to a gene: 3. Germline V gene lookup returns CDR1 MNHNY and CDR2 SVGAGI (reference sequence).

J is TRBJ1-5 and V is TRBV7-9; no reliable D call. CDR1 and CDR2 from the germline V gene are SEHNR and FQNEAQ (reference sequence). CDR3 length: 13 residues. V lost 2 bases and J 11 bases, leaving 13 bases between the germline ends. The CDR3 protein is CASSLLEGGSQHF. The CDR3 region has the DNA TGTGCCAGCAGCTTATTAGAGGGAGGATCCCAGCATTTT.

This clonotype was counted a few times. The chain joins TRBV28 to TRBJ2-3; perhaps TRBD2 as D (6 bases). The germline V gene has CDR1 MDHEN and CDR2 SYDVKM. Trimming shortened V by 11 bases and J by 5 bases, and 20 bases separated the two germline ends. There are 14 residues in the CDR3. CDR3 amino acids: CALAPAGWGDTQYF. CDR3 in DNA: TGTGCCCTAGCCCCGGCGGGGTGGGGAGATACGCAGTATTTT.

The sample holds many counts of this clonotype. This chain joins TRBV29-1 and TRBJ2-4; a possible D gene is TRBD1 (6 bases). V was shortened by 5 bases and J by 3 bases, with 11 bases between the two germline ends. The CDR3 spans 13 residues. In germline, CDR1 is SQVTM, CDR2 ANQGSEA. The CDR3 DNA reads TGCAGCGTTACCCCAGGGGTCAAAAACATTCAGTACTTC. It yields the protein CSVTPGVKNIQYF.

V and J are TRBV20-1 and TRBJ2-1; 10 nucleotides line up with TRBD2. Germline CDR1 DFQATT, CDR2 SNEGSKA (reference sequence). Trimming took 6 bases from V and 4 from J; bases not matched to a gene: 6. The CDR3 contains 14 residues. The CDR3 protein is CSATPAGGYNEQFF. The CDR3 region has the DNA TGCAGTGCCACCCCAGCGGGGGGGTACAATGAGCAGTTCTTC.

This clonotype was seen repeatedly, ten times or more. The chain joins TRBV7-2 to TRBJ2-3, with a tentative D call TRBD1 (5 bases). Germline loops: CDR1 SGHTA, CDR2 FQGNSA. The CDR3 spans 14 residues. Trimming pared 1 base from V and 12 bases from J, leaving 17 bases between. The CDR3 bases are TGTGCCAGCAGCTTAGGACAGACTCCCTCCCATCAGTATTTT. Encoded protein: CASSLGQTPSHQYF.

This clonotype was seen a handful of times. The chain carries TRBV5-1 and TRBJ2-5, with TRBD1 as a possible D gene (6 bases). The CDR3 has 14 amino acids. Germline V lookup: CDR1 SGHRS, CDR2 YFSETQ. Trimming pared 4 bases from V and 5 bases from J, leaving 15 bases between. CDR3 protein: CASSGGHWGETQYF. The CDR3 DNA follows: TGCGCCAGCAGCGGGGGACACTGGGGGGAGACCCAGTACTTC.

The sample holds many counts of this clonotype. The rearrangement uses TRBV12-3 or TRBV12-4 and TRBJ2-5; D gene ambiguous. V lost 6 bases and J 3 bases, leaving 8 bases between the germline ends. The CDR3 spans 12 residues. CDR3: CASSRQKETQYF. The CDR3 DNA reads TGTGCCAGCAGCAGGCAGAAAGAGACCCAGTACTTC.

This chain links TRBV11-2 with TRBJ2-1, with D tentatively TRBD2 (6 bases). CDR3 length equals 15 residues. Germline CDR1 and CDR2: SGHAT and FQNNGV. V shed 3 bases and J shed 4 bases, with 13 bases lying between them. The chain's CDR3 is CASSLNRRGYNEQFF. In DNA form, the CDR3 reads TGTGCCAGCAGCTTGAATCGGCGGGGATACAATGAGCAGTTCTTC.

This clonotype was seen more than once but under ten times. The V and J genes are TRBV19 and TRBJ2-1, with TRBD1 as a possible D gene (5 bases). CDR1 is LNHDA and CDR2 is SQIVND in the germline V gene (reference sequence). CDR3 size: 13 residues. V dropped 5 bases and J dropped 10 bases, with 15 bases sitting between them. The CDR3 reads CASSPLAGREQFF. The DNA of the CDR3 is TGTGCCAGTAGTCCCCTGGCAGGGCGAGAGCAGTTCTTC.

This clonotype was seen only a few times. One end of the junction is discordant with germline, which a read error may explain. The J gene is TRBJ1-1, the V gene TRBV4-1; a possible D gene is TRBD1 (5 bases). Looked up from germline, CDR1 is MGHRA and CDR2 is YSYEKL. The CDR3 is 14 amino acids. The CDR3 protein is CASSQGPRGTEAFF. The CDR3 coding sequence is TGCGCCAGCAGCCAAGGCCCCCGGGGCACTGAAGCCTTCTTT.

The genes are TRBV4-2 and TRBJ2-3; D gene uncertain. CDR1 and CDR2 from the germline V gene are LGHNA and YNFKEQ. V was pared by 6 bases and J by 4 bases, with 14 bases between. The CDR3 length is 14 residues. CDR3 in DNA: TGTGCCAGCAGTCCGAGAAGAGGCCCAGATACGCAGTATTTT. This encodes CASSPRRGPDTQYF.

This clonotype was seen many times. This chain joins TRBV5-1 and TRBJ2-1, with 9 nucleotides matching TRBD2. This CDR3 comprises 13 residues. V shed 5 bases, J shed 6 bases, and the junction held 3 bases outside the gene matches. The germline V gene has CDR1 SGHRS and CDR2 YFSETQ. Here the CDR3 DNA reads TGCGCCAGCAGTCGCGGGGGGGCCAATGAGCAGTTCTTC. Translating gives CASSRGGANEQFF. The full variable domain, in which reference TRBV5-1 and TRBJ2-1 provide the parts outside the CDR3, is KAGVTQTPRYLIKTRGQQVTLSCSPISGHRSVSWYQQTPGQGLQFLFEYFSETQRNKGNFPGRFSGRQFSNSRSEMNVSTLELGDSALYLCASSRGGANEQFFGPGTRLTVL.

The DNA for the CDR3 is TGTGCCAGCAGGGGGGTAGCCACAGATACGCAGTATTTT. It translates to CASRGVATDTQYF. The chain uses TRBV6-1 and TRBJ2-3; D may be TRBD1 or TRBD2 (5 bases each). CDR1 MNHNS and CDR2 SASEGT come from the germline V gene. CDR3 length: 13 residues. V lost 6 bases and J 2 bases, leaving 9 bases between the germline ends.